The 14 T cell receptor beta chains in this list originate from one sample, sequenced in a study of cytomegalovirus exposure and HLA in healthy donors. Primers: 60 Vbeta forward and 13 Jbeta reverse. Profiled with immunoSEQ multiplex PCR; TCRdb holds only in-frame clones, not every one. The sample has about 110,000 clones; around 61% are singletons. Material: PBMCs. Every receptor here comes from a woman aged 25 to 39 in good health and CMV-seronegative.

The chain recombines TRBV2 with TRBJ1-5; D remains unclear. The CDR3 contains 15 residues. Per germline, CDR1 SNHLY and CDR2 FYNNEI. Trimming left V 7 bases short and J 7 bases short, with 20 bases between. CDR3 residues: CASTNGPLVGQPQHF. The DNA for the CDR3 is TGTGCCAGCACCAACGGACCACTAGTAGGGCAGCCCCAGCATTTT.

The V gene is TRBV19, the J gene TRBJ2-4; TRBD2 agrees at 7 bases. From germline, CDR1 is LNHDA and CDR2 SQIVND (reference sequence). The J segment lost 3 bases and the V segment lost 8 bases, leaving 10 bases of the junction unmatched. The CDR3 has 15 amino acids. The CDR3 protein is CASYARERGKNIQYF. The CDR3 DNA reads as TGTGCCAGTTATGCGCGGGAGAGGGGCAAAAACATTCAGTACTTC.

The count of this clone is one. The rearrangement joins TRBV11-3 to TRBJ1-1; D is ambiguous. Trimming cost V 1 base and J 6 bases, with 9 bases left between them. The CDR3 has 13 amino acids. Germline V lookup: CDR1 SGHNT, CDR2 YENEEA. CDR3 amino acids: CASSLGGISEAFF. The CDR3 nucleotides are TGTGCCAGCAGCTTAGGCGGCATCTCTGAAGCTTTCTTT.

The rearrangement joins TRBV6-5 to TRBJ2-7; 8 bases map to TRBD2. In germline, CDR1 is MNHEY, CDR2 SVGAGI. The CDR3 extends over 14 amino acids. Losses at the gene ends were 6 bases for V and 6 bases for J; bases not matched to a gene: 10. The CDR3 nucleotides are TGTGCCAGCAGGGCTGTTAGCGGGATCGCCGAGCAGTACTTC. Translating gives CASRAVSGIAEQYF.

This chain joins TRBV7-9 and TRBJ2-7; D gene ambiguous. V lost 5 bases to trimming and J lost 3 bases, with 17 bases between them. CDR3 length: 15 amino acids. Germline values: CDR1 SEHNR, CDR2 FQNEAQ (reference sequence). The DNA of the CDR3 is TGTGCCAGCAGCCCTCGTGGCACGGGTCGCTACGAGCAGTACTTC. This translates into CASSPRGTGRYEQYF.

The rearrangement uses TRBV5-1 and TRBJ2-7; 7 positions match TRBD1. Germline loops: CDR1 SGHRS, CDR2 YFSETQ. CDR3 length: 13 residues. The V segment lost 7 bases and the J segment 3 bases; nucleotides outside the gene matches: 7. This CDR3 reads CASRTGQNYEQYF. The CDR3 DNA reads TGCGCCAGCCGCACGGGACAGAACTACGAGCAGTACTTC.

This chain's CDR3 is CASSGQVANTEAFF. As DNA, the CDR3 is TGCGCCAGCAGCGGGCAGGTGGCGAACACTGAAGCTTTCTTT. The chain uses TRBV5-1 and TRBJ1-1; D not certain. Trimming cost V 4 bases and J 1 base, with 11 bases left between them. This CDR3 is built from 14 residues. Germline assignment: CDR1 SGHRS and CDR2 YFSETQ.

This clone was counted between two and nine times. The chain couples TRBV6-1 to TRBJ1-2; D may be TRBD1 (5 bases). Germline loops: CDR1 MNHNS, CDR2 SASEGT. CDR3 length equals 14 residues. Trimming removed 3 bases at V and 7 bases at J, with 15 bases between. DNA of the CDR3: TGTGCCAGCAGTGACGCCGAGACAGCCACTGGCTACACCTTC. Translated, it gives CASSDAETATGYTF.

The table lists this clone with a few counts. V and J are TRBV7-9 and TRBJ1-2; 7 bases agree with TRBD1. CDR1 and CDR2 (germline): SEHNR, FQNEAQ (reference sequence). Trimming took 6 bases from V and 4 from J; bases not matched to a gene: 5. The CDR3 is 13 residues long. CDR3 in amino acids: CASSFDRVYGYTF. CDR3 coding DNA: TGTGCCAGCAGTTTTGACAGGGTCTATGGCTACACCTTC.

The table lists this clone with a few counts. The V and J genes are TRBV7-9 and TRBJ2-1; D uncertain. Germline V lookup: CDR1 SEHNR, CDR2 FQNEAQ (reference sequence). The length of the CDR3 is 15 residues. The germline V and J ends were trimmed by 5 bases and 3 bases, with 14 bases remaining between them. The CDR3 nucleotides are TGTGCCAGCAGCGATGTTGTAGCTGACTACAATGAGCAGTTCTTC. It yields the protein CASSDVVADYNEQFF.

This clone was seen a handful of times. The chain links TRBV28 to TRBJ2-1; TRBD1 matches at 7 bases. The CDR3 runs 16 residues. Trimming took 2 bases from V and 0 from J; bases not matched to a gene: 4. CDR1 MDHEN and CDR2 SYDVKM come from the germline V gene. CDR3 residues: CASSLGWTGSYNEQFF. CDR3 DNA: TGTGCCAGCAGTTTAGGGTGGACAGGCTCCTACAATGAGCAGTTCTTC.

This clone was observed a handful of times. The J gene is TRBJ1-1, the V gene TRBV7-2, with TRBD1 matching 8 bases. The germline CDR1 and CDR2 sequences are SGHTA and FQGNSA. The V and J ends lost 5 bases and 1 base, in that order; junction bases with no gene match: 3. The CDR3 is 14 amino acids. This chain's CDR3 is CASSPGGSNTEAFF. CDR3 nucleotides: TGTGCCAGCAGCCCAGGGGGCTCGAACACTGAAGCTTTCTTT.

This clone has a single count. This rearrangement joins TRBV19 to TRBJ2-2; D possibly corresponds to TRBD1 (5 bases). Trimming pared 4 bases from V and 4 bases from J, leaving 10 bases between. CDR1 is LNHDA, CDR2 SQIVND, per germline (reference sequence). There are 14 residues in the CDR3. The CDR3 reads CASSSQGGTGELFF. The CDR3 region has the DNA TGTGCCAGTAGTAGCCAGGGCGGCACCGGGGAGCTGTTTTTT.

The chain has TRBV7-8 and TRBJ1-4; TRBD1 matches at 10 bases. V shed 5 bases, J shed 12 bases, and the junction held 12 bases outside the gene matches. In germline, CDR1 is SGHVS, CDR2 FQNEAQ. The CDR3 sequence is 15 residues long. DNA for the CDR3: TGTGCCAGCAGCGCGCCCGACAGGGGGCGATCGGAACTGTTTTTT. This codes for CASSAPDRGRSELFF.